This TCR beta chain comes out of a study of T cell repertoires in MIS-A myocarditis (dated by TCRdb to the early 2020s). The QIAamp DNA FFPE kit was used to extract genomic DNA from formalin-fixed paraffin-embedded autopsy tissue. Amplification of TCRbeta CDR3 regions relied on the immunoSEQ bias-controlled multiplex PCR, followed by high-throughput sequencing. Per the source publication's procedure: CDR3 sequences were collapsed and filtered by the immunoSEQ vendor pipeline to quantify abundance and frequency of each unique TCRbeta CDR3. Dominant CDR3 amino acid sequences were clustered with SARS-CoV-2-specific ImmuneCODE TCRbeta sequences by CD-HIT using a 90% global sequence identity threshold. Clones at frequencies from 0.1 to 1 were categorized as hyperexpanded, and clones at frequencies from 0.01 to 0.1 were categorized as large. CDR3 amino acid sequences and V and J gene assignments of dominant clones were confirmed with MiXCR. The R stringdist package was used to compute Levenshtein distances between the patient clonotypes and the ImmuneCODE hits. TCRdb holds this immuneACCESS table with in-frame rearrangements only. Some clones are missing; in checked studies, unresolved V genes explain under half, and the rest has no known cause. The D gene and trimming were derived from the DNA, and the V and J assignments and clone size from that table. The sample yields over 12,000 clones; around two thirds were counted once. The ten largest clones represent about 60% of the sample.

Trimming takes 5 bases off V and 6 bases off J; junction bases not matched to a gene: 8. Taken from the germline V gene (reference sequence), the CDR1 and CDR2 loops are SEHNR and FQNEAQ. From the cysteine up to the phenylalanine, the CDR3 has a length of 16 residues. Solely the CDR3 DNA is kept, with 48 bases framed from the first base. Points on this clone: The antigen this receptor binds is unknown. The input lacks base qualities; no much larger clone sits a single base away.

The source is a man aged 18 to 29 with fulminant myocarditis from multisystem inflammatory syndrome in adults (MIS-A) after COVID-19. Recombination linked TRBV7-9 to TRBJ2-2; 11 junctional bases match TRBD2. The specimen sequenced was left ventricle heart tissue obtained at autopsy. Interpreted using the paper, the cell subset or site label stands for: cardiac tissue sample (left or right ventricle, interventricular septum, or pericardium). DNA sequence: TGTGCCAGCAGCGGATGGAGTAGCGGGAGGGCCGGGGAGCTGTTTTTT. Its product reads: CASSGWSSGRAGELFF.